Sequencing of this T cell receptor beta chain was carried out in a study of T cell responses to AZD1222 COVID-19 vaccine. Germline V gene lookup returns CDR1 SGHTA and CDR2 FQGNSA. This CDR3 contains 14 residues. V lost 1 base and J 4 bases, leaving 10 bases between the germline ends. Libraries were prepared by immunoSEQ multiplex PCR; TCRdb keeps only in-frame clonotypes and omits some of them. This table holds some 90,000 clones, 87% found once. This clone was picked up one time. Antigen: not known. Study-wide findings and caveats: Researchers took repertoire samples only after the peak T cell response had come. Most donors were white British and more were female, and clonal diversity was possibly underestimated.

Sequences were derived from peripheral blood, sampled on day 0 of AZD1222 vaccination. This TCR came from an adult in good health. The chain combines TRBV7-2 with TRBJ2-5; D remains unclear. CDR3 region: CASSLVGSTETQYF. For the CDR3, the DNA is TGTGCCAGCAGCTTAGTGGGCAGCACAGAGACCCAGTACTTC.